A selection of T cell receptor beta chains follows, all from one sample in a study of blood T cell repertoires in COVID-19. Clones were read by immunoSEQ multiplex PCR, and TCRdb kept only the in-frame ones, dropping some. The sample has roughly 150,000 clones, about four fifths seen once. Sequenced input: peripheral blood. Receptors were obtained from a woman of 80 years or more with acute or convalescent COVID-19. CDR3s leave out the opening cysteine and the closing phenylalanine or tryptophan.

length	V	J	CDR3
15	TRBV30	TRBJ2-1	AWSVRLLAGVGNEQF
11	TRBV29-1	TRBJ2-2	SAGTGSTGELF
11	TRBV19	TRBJ1-5	ASMWGGDQPQH
13	TRBV6-2/TRBV6-3	TRBJ2-6	ASSYTGKGGNVLT
10	TRBV10-2	TRBJ2-1	ASSESRNEQF
11	TRBV6-2/TRBV6-3	TRBJ2-3	ASSVQGPDTQY
14	TRBV10-1	TRBJ1-1	ASSDQGGSRGTEAF
15	TRBV19	TRBJ2-6	ASSLLPGFSGANVLT
12	TRBV5-6	TRBJ1-1	ASSWTGRTTEAF
16	TRBV7-2	TRBJ2-1	ASSLERLAGGRYNEQF
11	TRBV5-5	TRBJ1-5	ASSLPGTQPQH
16	TRBV27	TRBJ2-1	ASKTLGIYRSSYNEQF
11	TRBV10-3	TRBJ2-1	AISSGGNNEQF
15	TRBV4-1	TRBJ2-7	ASSQDSGQGIWGEQY
13	TRBV5-6	TRBJ2-1	ASSSRGETYNEQF
12	TRBV7-2	TRBJ2-7	ASSPGGGPYEQY
13	TRBV5-1	TRBJ2-5	ASSLGTGVWETQY
12	TRBV10-3	TRBJ1-4	AISESRINEKLF
11	TRBV15	TRBJ2-7	ATSRGAGDEQY
12	TRBV6-6	TRBJ2-7	ASSGQGGEYEQY
12	TRBV6-6	TRBJ2-1	ASSRQGTYDEQF
12	TRBV28	TRBJ1-4	ASSAGRKVEKLF
13	TRBV19	TRBJ1-5	ASSQGQASNQPQH
12	TRBV5-1	TRBJ1-2	ASSSGQLGYGYT
12	TRBV7-9	TRBJ2-2	ASSWTPNTGELF
12	TRBV6-6	TRBJ1-5	ASKGTGGFQPQH
15	TRBV9	TRBJ2-7	ASSVGLDPSGSGEQY
13	TRBV6-5	TRBJ2-2	ASSLGQLHTGELF
12	TRBV29-1	TRBJ2-3	SVETRTATDTQY
12	TRBV3-1/TRBV3-2	TRBJ2-5	ASSQVTGMETQY
12	TRBV7-2	TRBJ2-5	ASSLGTGVETQY
12	TRBV9	TRBJ1-2	ASSVATGSDGYT
11	TRBV2	TRBJ2-3	ASKQGAWNTQY
13	TRBV14	TRBJ2-1	ASSQDARSYNEQF
15	TRBV6-4	TRBJ2-3	ASPKRRRVSGRDTQY
12	TRBV5-1	TRBJ2-5	ASHSGRGGETQY
14	TRBV7-2	TRBJ2-7	ASSLAVAGDPDEQY
13	TRBV4-3	TRBJ1-1	ASSQTWTANTEAF
11	TRBV30	TRBJ1-4	AWSVQPNEKLF
10	TRBV12-3/TRBV12-4	TRBJ1-2	ASSGQGYGYT
13	TRBV7-2	TRBJ1-1	ASSLGSGGWTEAF
11	TRBV5-6	TRBJ2-7	ATHGVSNHEQY
11	TRBV19	TRBJ2-4	ASSSSGSVIQY
14	TRBV5-1	TRBJ1-4	ASSLARGTTNEKLF
16	TRBV19	TRBJ2-5	ASSIEGLAEGYQETQY
14	TRBV18	TRBJ1-5	ASSPLDRGDNQPQH
16	TRBV7-6	TRBJ1-6	ASSSTLLGGANNSPLH
13	TRBV10-3	TRBJ2-7	AISDSTQTSYEQY
13	TRBV5-6	TRBJ2-3	ASSLPGQGTDTQY
12	TRBV2	TRBJ2-3	ASSIIQGGDTQY
12	TRBV6-6	TRBJ2-7	ASSLDRVVGEQY
11	TRBV6-5	TRBJ1-1	ASSGRGDTEAF
14	TRBV5-6	TRBJ1-1	ASSLRQDSLVTEAF
12	TRBV18	TRBJ1-5	ASSPSGGGQPQH
11	TRBV25-1	TRBJ1-4	ASSVQGKEKLF
14	TRBV7-2	TRBJ1-4	ASRKGGTGLNEKLF
11	TRBV30	TRBJ1-1	ASDRDRGREAF